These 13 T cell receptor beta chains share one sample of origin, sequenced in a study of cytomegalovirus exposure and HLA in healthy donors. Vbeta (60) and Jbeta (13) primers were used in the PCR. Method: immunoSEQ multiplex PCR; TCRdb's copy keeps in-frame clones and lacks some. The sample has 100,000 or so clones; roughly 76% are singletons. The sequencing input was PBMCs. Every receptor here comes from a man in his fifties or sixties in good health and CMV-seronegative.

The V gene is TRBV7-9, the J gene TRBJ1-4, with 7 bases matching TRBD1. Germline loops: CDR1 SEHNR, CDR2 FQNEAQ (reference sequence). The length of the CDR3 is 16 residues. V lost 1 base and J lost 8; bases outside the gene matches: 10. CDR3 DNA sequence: TGTGCCAGCAGCTTAGATATCGACAGGGAGAGGGAAAAACTGTTTTTT. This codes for CASSLDIDREREKLFF.

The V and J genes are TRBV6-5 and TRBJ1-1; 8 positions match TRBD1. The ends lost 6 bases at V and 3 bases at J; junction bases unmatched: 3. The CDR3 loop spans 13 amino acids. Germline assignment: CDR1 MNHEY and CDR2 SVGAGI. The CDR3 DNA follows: TGTGCCAGCAGACAGGGGGGATACACTGAAGCTTTCTTT. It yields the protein CASRQGGYTEAFF.

The CDR3 loop reads CASSPQYRGWETQYF. The CDR3 DNA follows: TGTGCCAGCAGCCCACAGTACAGGGGATGGGAGACCCAGTACTTC. This chain links TRBV5-6 with TRBJ2-5, with 7 nucleotides matching TRBD1. Trimming took 4 bases from V and 5 from J; bases not matched to a gene: 11. The CDR3 totals 15 residues. Germline-derived CDR1 and CDR2 are SGHDT and YYEEEE. The whole variable domain, filled in from reference TRBV5-6 and TRBJ2-5, reads DAGVTQSPTHLIKTRGQQVTLRCSPKSGHDTVSWYQQALGQGPQFIFQYYEEEERQRGNFPDRFSGHQFPNYSSELNVNALLLGDSALYLCASSPQYRGWETQYFGPGTRLLVL.

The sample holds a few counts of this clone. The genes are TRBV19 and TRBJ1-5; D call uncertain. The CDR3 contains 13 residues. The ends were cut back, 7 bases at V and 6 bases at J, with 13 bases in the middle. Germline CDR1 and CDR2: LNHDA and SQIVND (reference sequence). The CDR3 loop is CASTNPSGQPQHF. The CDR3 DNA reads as TGTGCCAGTACTAACCCTTCAGGTCAGCCCCAGCATTTT.

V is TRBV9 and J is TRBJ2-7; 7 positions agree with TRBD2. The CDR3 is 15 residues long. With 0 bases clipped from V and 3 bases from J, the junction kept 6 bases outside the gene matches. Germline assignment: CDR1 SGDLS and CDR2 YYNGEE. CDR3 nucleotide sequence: TGTGCCAGCAGCGTAGCTATGGGGACTATCTACGAGCAGTACTTC. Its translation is CASSVAMGTIYEQYF.

The CDR3 is CASSIDRGDRGLNGYTF. CDR3 DNA: TGTGCCAGTAGTATAGACCGGGGGGACAGGGGGCTTAATGGCTACACCTTC. This chain connects TRBV19 to TRBJ1-2, with TRBD1 matching 12 bases. CDR3 size: 17 residues. The V segment lost 0 bases and the J segment 6 bases; nucleotides outside the gene matches: 8. CDR1 is LNHDA, CDR2 SQIVND, per germline (reference sequence). Full variable domain (rest looked up from reference TRBV19 and TRBJ1-2): DGGITQSPKYLFRKEGQNVTLSCEQNLNHDAMYWYRQDPGQGLRLIYYSQIVNDFQKGDIAEGYSVSREKKESFPLTVTSAQKNPTAFYLCASSIDRGDRGLNGYTFGSGTRLTVV.

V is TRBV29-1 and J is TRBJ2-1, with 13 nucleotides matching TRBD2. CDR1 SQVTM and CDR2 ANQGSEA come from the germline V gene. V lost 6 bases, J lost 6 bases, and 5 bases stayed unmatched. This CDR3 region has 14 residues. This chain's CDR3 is CSVGTSGKPNEQFF. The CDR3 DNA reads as TGCAGCGTGGGGACTAGCGGGAAACCCAATGAGCAGTTCTTC.

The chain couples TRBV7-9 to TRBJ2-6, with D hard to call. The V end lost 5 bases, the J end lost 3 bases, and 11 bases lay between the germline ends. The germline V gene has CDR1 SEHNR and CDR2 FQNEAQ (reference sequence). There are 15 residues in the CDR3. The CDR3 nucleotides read TGTGCCAGCAGCGTCAGATCGGGTGGGGCCAACGTCCTGACTTTC. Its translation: CASSVRSGGANVLTF.

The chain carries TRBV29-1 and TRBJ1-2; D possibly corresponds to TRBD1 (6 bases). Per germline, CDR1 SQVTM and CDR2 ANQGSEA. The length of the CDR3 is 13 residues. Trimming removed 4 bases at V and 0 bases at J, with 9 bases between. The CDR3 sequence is CSVGDTTNYGYTF. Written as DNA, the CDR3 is TGCAGCGTTGGGGACACGACTAACTATGGCTACACCTTC.

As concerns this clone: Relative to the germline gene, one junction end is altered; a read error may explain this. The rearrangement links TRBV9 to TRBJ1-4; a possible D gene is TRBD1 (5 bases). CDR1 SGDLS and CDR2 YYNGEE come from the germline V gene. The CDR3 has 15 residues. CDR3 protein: CASSPSGGTRERLFF. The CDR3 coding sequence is TGTGCCAGCAGCCCATCGGGGGGGACTAGGGAAAGACTGTTTTTT. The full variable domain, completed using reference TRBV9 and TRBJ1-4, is DSGVTQTPKHLITATGQRVTLRCSPRSGDLSVYWYQQSLDQGLQFLIQYYNGEERAKGNILERFSAQQFPDLHSELNLSSLELGDSALYFCASSPSGGTRERLFFGSGTQLSVL.

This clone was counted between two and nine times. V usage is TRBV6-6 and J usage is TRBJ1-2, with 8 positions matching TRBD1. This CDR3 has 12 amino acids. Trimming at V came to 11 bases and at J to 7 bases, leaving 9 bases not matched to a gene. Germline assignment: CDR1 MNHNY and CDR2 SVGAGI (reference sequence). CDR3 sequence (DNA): TGTGCCGGTTTACGACAGGGGTCTGGCTACACCTTC. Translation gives CAGLRQGSGYTF.

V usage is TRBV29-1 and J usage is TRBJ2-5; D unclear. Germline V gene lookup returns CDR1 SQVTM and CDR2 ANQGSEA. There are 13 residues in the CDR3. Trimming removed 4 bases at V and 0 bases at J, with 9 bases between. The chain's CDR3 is CSVGLFNQETQYF. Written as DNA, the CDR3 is TGCAGCGTTGGACTCTTCAACCAAGAGACCCAGTACTTC. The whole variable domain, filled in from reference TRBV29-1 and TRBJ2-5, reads SAVISQKPSRDICQRGTSLTIQCQVDSQVTMMFWYRQQPGQSLTLIATANQGSEATYESGFVIDKFPISRPNLTFSTLTVSNMSPEDSSIYLCSVGLFNQETQYFGPGTRLLVL.

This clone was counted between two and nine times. The CDR3 DNA reads TGTGCCAGCAGTTGGACCGGGACAGCCTATGAAGCTTTCTTT. The encoded protein is CASSWTGTAYEAFF. The chain is built from TRBV27 and TRBJ1-1, with 7 bases fitting TRBD1. J lost 7 bases, V lost 4 bases, and 9 bases had no gene match. Looked up from germline, CDR1 is MNHEY and CDR2 is SMNVEV (reference sequence). The CDR3 has 14 amino acids.